This entry features one T cell receptor (beta chain) sequence. What it binds is unknown. Trimming took off 1 base at V and 0 bases at J, with 3 bases between the two ends. The germline CDR1 and CDR2 sequences are LGHNA and YSLEER. The CDR3 sequence is 13 residues long. The sample's treatment: approximately 10-day PBMC culture with coronavirus spike peptide pools or control peptides (ViraFEST assay). This specimen comes from a study of vaccination and CD4 T cells after COVID-19. Study results and caveats: Among reactive clones from convalescent patients, a median roughly 85% appeared only post-vaccination. Spike mono-reactivity was shown by 304 of 307 vaccine-specific clones in convalescent patients.

Cultured CD4+ T cell DNA was sequenced using the Oncomine TCR Beta short-read assay. Genomic DNA was isolated from CD4+ T cells that had been cultured. TCRdb re-analysed the PCR reads in MiXCR, keeping a single row per CDR3 protein. In the table there are approximately 1,500 distinct CDR3 sequences, about three quarters of which are singletons. The clonotype comes from a human donor who had recovered from COVID-19. V is TRBV4-3 and J is TRBJ1-1, with D unresolved. The sample here was CD4+ T cells from blood, cultured in vitro, taken after SARS-CoV-2 vaccination. The CDR3 reads CASSQVMNTEAFF. CDR3 nucleotides: TGCGCCAGCAGCCAAGTTATGAACACTGAAGCTTTCTTT.